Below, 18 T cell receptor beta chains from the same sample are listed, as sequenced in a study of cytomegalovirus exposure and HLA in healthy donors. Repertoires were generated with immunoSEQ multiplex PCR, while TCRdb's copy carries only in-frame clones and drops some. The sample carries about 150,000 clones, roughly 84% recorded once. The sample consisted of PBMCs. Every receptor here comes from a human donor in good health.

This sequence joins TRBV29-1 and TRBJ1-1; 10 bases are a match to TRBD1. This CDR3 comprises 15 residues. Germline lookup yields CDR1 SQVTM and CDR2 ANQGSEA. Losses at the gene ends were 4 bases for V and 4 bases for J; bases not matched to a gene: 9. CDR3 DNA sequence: TGCAGCGTTGGGACAGGGGGATTTGAGGGCACTGAAGCTTTCTTT. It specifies CSVGTGGFEGTEAFF.

The CDR3 nucleotides are TGTGCCAGCAGCCCCGACAGGACTAGCAATCAGCCCCAGCATTTT. Its translation is CASSPDRTSNQPQHF. The rearrangement links TRBV2 to TRBJ1-5, with D maybe TRBD1 (6 bases). The CDR3 contains 15 residues. Germline CDR1 reads SNHLY; CDR2 reads FYNNEI. Trimming removed 6 bases from V and 0 bases from J, with 12 bases in between.

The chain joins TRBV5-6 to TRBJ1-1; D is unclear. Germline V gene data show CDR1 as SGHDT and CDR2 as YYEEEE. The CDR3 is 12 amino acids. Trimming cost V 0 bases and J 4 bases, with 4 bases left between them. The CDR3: CASSLVSTEAFF. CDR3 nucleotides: TGTGCCAGCAGCTTGGTATCCACTGAAGCTTTCTTT.

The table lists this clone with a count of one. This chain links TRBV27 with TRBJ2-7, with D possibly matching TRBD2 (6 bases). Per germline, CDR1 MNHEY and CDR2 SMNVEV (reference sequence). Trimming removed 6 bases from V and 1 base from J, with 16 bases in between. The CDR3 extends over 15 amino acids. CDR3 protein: CASRGWAGRSYEQYF. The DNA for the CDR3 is TGTGCCAGCAGAGGGTGGGCGGGAAGGTCCTACGAGCAGTACTTC.

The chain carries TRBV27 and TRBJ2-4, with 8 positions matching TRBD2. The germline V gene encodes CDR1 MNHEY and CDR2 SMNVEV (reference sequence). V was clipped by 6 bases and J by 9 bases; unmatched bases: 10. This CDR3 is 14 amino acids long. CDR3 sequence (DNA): TGTGCCAGCAGAAAGGGTGGTAGCGGGACCATTCAGTACTTC. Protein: CASRKGGSGTIQYF.

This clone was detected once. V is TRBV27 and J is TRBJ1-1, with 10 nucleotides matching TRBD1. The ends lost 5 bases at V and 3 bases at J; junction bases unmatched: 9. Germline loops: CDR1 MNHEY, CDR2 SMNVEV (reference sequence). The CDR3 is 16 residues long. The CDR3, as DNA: TGTGCCAGCAGTGTGGGACAGGGGTTTTATGACACTGAAGCTTTCTTT. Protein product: CASSVGQGFYDTEAFF.

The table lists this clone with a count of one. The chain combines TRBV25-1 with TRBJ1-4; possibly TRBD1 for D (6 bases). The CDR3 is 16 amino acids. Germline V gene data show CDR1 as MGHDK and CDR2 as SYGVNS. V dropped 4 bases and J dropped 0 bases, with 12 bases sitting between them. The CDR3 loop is CASSVSQGPTNEKLFF. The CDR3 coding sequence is TGTGCCAGCAGTGTCAGCCAGGGGCCAACTAATGAAAAACTGTTTTTT.

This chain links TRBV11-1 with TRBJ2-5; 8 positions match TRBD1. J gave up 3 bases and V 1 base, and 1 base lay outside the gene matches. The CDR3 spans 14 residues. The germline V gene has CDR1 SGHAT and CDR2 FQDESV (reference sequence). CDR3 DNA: TGTGCCAGCAGCTTAGGACAGGGGAAAGAGACCCAGTACTTC. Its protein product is CASSLGQGKETQYF.

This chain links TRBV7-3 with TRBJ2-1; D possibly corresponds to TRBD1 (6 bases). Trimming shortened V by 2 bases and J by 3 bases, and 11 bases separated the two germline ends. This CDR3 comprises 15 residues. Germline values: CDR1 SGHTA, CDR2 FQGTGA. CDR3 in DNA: TGTGCCAGCAGCTTACGCAGGGGCAACTACAATGAGCAGTTCTTC. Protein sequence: CASSLRRGNYNEQFF.

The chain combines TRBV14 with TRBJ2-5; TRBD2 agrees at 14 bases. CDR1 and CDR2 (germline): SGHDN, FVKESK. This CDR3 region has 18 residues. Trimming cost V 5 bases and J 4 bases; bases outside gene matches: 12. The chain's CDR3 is CASSRLAGGLGLGETQYF. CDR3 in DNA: TGTGCCAGCAGCAGACTAGCGGGGGGGCTCGGTTTGGGAGAGACCCAGTACTTC.

The CDR3 here is CASSHWGFTDTQYF. Here the CDR3 DNA reads TGTGCCAGCTCTCATTGGGGCTTCACAGATACGCAGTATTTT. The chain couples TRBV6-6 to TRBJ2-3; D possibly corresponds to TRBD1 (5 bases). This CDR3 contains 14 residues. Trimming removed 8 bases from V and 2 bases from J, with 14 bases in between. Germline-derived CDR1 and CDR2 are MNHNY and SVGAGI (reference sequence).

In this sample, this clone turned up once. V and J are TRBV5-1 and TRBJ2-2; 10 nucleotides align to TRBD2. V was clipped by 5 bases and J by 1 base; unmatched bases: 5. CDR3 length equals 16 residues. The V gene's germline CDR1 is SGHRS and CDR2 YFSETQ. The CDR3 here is CASSRSGRGNTGELFF. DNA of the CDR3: TGCGCCAGCAGTAGGAGCGGGAGGGGGAACACCGGGGAGCTGTTTTTT.

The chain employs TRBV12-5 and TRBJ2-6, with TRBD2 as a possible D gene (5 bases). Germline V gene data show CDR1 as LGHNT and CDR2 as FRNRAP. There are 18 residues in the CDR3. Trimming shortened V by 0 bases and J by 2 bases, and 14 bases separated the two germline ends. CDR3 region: CASGLVLSTGTGANVLTF. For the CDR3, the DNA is TGTGCTAGTGGTTTGGTACTATCTACGGGAACTGGGGCCAACGTCCTGACTTTC. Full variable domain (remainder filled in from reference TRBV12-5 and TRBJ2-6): DARVTQTPRHKVTEMGQEVTMRCQPILGHNTVFWYRQTMMQGLELLAYFRNRAPLDDSGMPKDRFSAEMPDATLATLKIQPSEPRDSAVYFCASGLVLSTGTGANVLTFGAGSRLTVL.

CDR3 region: CASSEGVEGYNEEQFF. The CDR3 DNA reads as TGTGCCAGCAGTGAAGGCGTGGAGGGTTACAATGAGGAGCAGTTCTTC. The chain combines TRBV6-1 with TRBJ2-1, with D maybe TRBD2 (6 bases). Germline V CDR1 and CDR2: MNHNS, SASEGT. V lost 1 base and J 10 bases, leaving 20 bases between the germline ends. CDR3 length: 16 amino acids.

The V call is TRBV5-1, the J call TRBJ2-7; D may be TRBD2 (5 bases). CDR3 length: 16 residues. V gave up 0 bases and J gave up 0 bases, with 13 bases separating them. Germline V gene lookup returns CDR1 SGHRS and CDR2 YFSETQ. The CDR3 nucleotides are TGCGCCAGCAGCTTGGGGACGGGGATCTACTCCTACGAGCAGTACTTC. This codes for CASSLGTGIYSYEQYF. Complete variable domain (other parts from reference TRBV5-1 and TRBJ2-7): KAGVTQTPRYLIKTRGQQVTLSCSPISGHRSVSWYQQTPGQGLQFLFEYFSETQRNKGNFPGRFSGRQFSNSRSEMNVSTLELGDSALYLCASSLGTGIYSYEQYFGPGTRLTVT.

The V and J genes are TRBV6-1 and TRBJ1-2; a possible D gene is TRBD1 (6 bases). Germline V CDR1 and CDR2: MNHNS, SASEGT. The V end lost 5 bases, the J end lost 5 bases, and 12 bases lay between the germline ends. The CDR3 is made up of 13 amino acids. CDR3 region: CASSLTGRYGYTF. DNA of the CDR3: TGTGCCAGCAGTTTGACAGGCCGGTATGGCTACACCTTC.

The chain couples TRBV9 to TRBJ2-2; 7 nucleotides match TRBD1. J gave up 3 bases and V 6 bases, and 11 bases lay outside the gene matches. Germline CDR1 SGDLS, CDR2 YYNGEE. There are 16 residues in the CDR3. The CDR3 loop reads CASKLTGETYTGELFF. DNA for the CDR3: TGTGCCAGCAAATTAACAGGGGAGACCTACACCGGGGAGCTGTTTTTT.

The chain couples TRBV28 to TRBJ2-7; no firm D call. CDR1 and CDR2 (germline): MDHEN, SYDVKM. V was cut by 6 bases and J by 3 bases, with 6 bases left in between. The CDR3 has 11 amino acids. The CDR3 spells CASSLNYEQYF. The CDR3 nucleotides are TGTGCCAGCAGCCTTAACTACGAGCAGTACTTC.